A single sample gave rise to the 17 T cell receptor beta chains below, sequenced in a study of response to subunit inactivated influenza vaccine. TCRdb reanalysed the RT-PCR reads using MiXCR and keeps one entry per CDR3 protein. The data hold over 750,000 distinct CDR3 sequences, with around 20% observed a single time. The sample in question was PBMCs from blood, obtained more than 4 days after vaccination. The receptors here all came from a man aged 45-60 years who received an inactivated influenza vaccine.

This clonotype showed up just a few times. This rearrangement joins TRBV20-1 to TRBJ2-1; 11 positions match TRBD2. Germline V gives CDR1 DFQATT, CDR2 SNEGSKA (reference sequence). The CDR3 is 12 residues long. The DNA for the CDR3 is TGCAGCGGGGGACTAGCGGAAATGGCGCAGTTCTTC. Its translation is CSGGLAEMAQFF.

The chain is built from TRBV6-1 and TRBJ2-5; 11 bases agree with TRBD2. Unmatched junction bases numbered 5, after V lost 7 bases and J lost 4 bases. This CDR3 is built from 14 residues. Germline V gene sequence: CDR1 MNHNS, CDR2 SASEGT. CDR3 coding DNA: TGTGCCAGCACCGATAGCGGGAGGGGAGAGACCCAGTACTTC. Translation gives CASTDSGRGETQYF.

The sample holds many counts of this clonotype. CDR3 coding DNA: TGTGCCAGCAGTTTCTCGCTCGGGAGGGCCGTCTCCTACAATGAGCAGTTCTTC. Protein product: CASSFSLGRAVSYNEQFF. The chain has TRBV28 and TRBJ2-1; 8 bases agree with TRBD2. Looked up from germline, CDR1 is MDHEN and CDR2 is SYDVKM. V dropped 3 bases and J dropped 0; count of bases not matched to a gene: 10. The CDR3 is made up of 18 amino acids.

In its sample, this clonotype was seen a few times. The rearrangement joins TRBV5-1 to TRBJ2-3; tentative D call: TRBD2 (5 bases). Trimming removed 4 bases at V and 2 bases at J, with 11 bases between. CDR1 and CDR2 from the germline V gene are SGHRS and YFSETQ. The CDR3 runs to 14 residues. CDR3 bases: TGCGCCAGCAGCGTAGGACTCATCACAGATACGCAGTATTTT. Protein sequence: CASSVGLITDTQYF.

The sample holds many counts of this clonotype. V is TRBV6-2 or TRBV6-3 and J is TRBJ2-7; no clear D. This CDR3 has 11 residues. Germline loops: CDR1 MNHEY, CDR2 SVGEGT. Trimming took off 2 bases at V and 2 bases at J, with 1 base between the two ends. The CDR3 DNA follows: TGTGCCAGCAGTTACGCCTACGAGCAGTACTTC. It specifies CASSYAYEQYF.

This clonotype appeared a few times. The chain joins TRBV4-2 to TRBJ1-2, with D uncertain. The V end was cut by 0 bases, the J end by 0 bases, with 17 bases between. The CDR3 spans 18 residues. Germline V gene lookup returns CDR1 LGHNA and CDR2 YNFKEQ. CDR3 DNA: TGTGCCAGCAGCCAAGATCAGGAAGACGGACCGTCTAACTATGGCTACACCTTC. Translated: CASSQDQEDGPSNYGYTF.

This clonotype was counted only a few times. The chain carries TRBV4-3 and TRBJ1-3; tentative D call: TRBD1 (6 bases). The V and J ends lost 2 bases and 4 bases respectively, with 15 bases between them. The CDR3 loop spans 16 amino acids. CDR1 and CDR2 (germline): LGHNA, YSLEER. CDR3 DNA: TGCGCCAGCAGCCAAATTGGACAGAGGGGAGGAAACACCATATATTTT. Translation gives CASSQIGQRGGNTIYF.

This clonotype appeared many times. The chain carries TRBV9 and TRBJ1-3; no firm D call. Germline V gene data show CDR1 as SGDLS and CDR2 as YYNGEE. This CDR3 has 15 residues. The V end lost 0 bases, the J end lost 4 bases, and 11 bases lay between the germline ends. This chain's CDR3 is CASSVVPTQGNTIYF. CDR3 DNA: TGTGCCAGCAGCGTAGTACCGACTCAAGGAAACACCATATATTTT.

This clonotype has just a few counts. J is TRBJ1-2 and V is TRBV6-5, with D possibly matching TRBD1 (6 bases). The CDR3 is 12 residues long. V was clipped by 4 bases and J by 8 bases, with 11 bases between them. From germline, CDR1 is MNHEY and CDR2 SVGAGI. In DNA form, the CDR3 reads TGTGCCAGCAGTTTGAACAGGGAAGGCTACACCTTC. Its protein is CASSLNREGYTF.

The chain is built from TRBV7-9 and TRBJ1-1, with 9 bases identical to TRBD1. The V gene's germline CDR1 is SEHNR and CDR2 FQNEAQ (reference sequence). The V and J ends lost 3 bases and 11 bases, in that order; junction bases with no gene match: 16. This CDR3 region has 16 residues. Here the CDR3 DNA reads TGTGCCAGCAGCTTGGGGTCAAGGACAGGGGAAGGCTCGGCTTTCTTT. Translating gives CASSLGSRTGEGSAFF.

There are a few counts of this clonotype. This chain connects TRBV5-1 to TRBJ2-7; 8 positions agree with TRBD1. This CDR3 comprises 15 residues. Per germline, CDR1 SGHRS and CDR2 YFSETQ. The V segment lost 1 base and the J segment 5 bases; nucleotides outside the gene matches: 8. The CDR3 nucleotides read TGCGCCAGCAGCTTGTACGGACAGGGTTTCGACGAGCAGTACTTC. Translated: CASSLYGQGFDEQYF.

The CDR3 spells CASSLGQGAGEAFF. The CDR3 DNA is TGCGCCAGCAGCTTGGGACAGGGGGCCGGTGAAGCTTTCTTT. The chain combines TRBV5-1 with TRBJ1-1; the match to TRBD1 covers 10 bases. The CDR3 is 14 residues long. Germline V gives CDR1 SGHRS, CDR2 YFSETQ. The trim removed 0 bases at V and 7 bases at J, leaving 3 bases unmatched.

This clonotype appeared a few times. V is TRBV7-2 and J is TRBJ1-6; D gene uncertain. The CDR3 is made up of 14 amino acids. The germline gives CDR1 SGHTA, CDR2 FQGNSA. V was shortened by 4 bases and J by 6 bases, with 10 bases between the two germline ends. This CDR3 is CASSSGRSNSPLHF. CDR3 bases: TGTGCCAGCAGCTCAGGACGGTCTAATTCACCCCTCCACTTT.

This clonotype was counted only a few times. The chain combines TRBV20-1 with TRBJ1-2, with D maybe TRBD1 (5 bases). The germline CDR1 and CDR2 sequences are DFQATT and SNEGSKA (reference sequence). The CDR3 spans 12 residues. V was shortened by 5 bases and J by 1 base, with 8 bases between the two germline ends. DNA for the CDR3: TGCAGTGCTTACGGGGGTAACTATGGCTACACCTTC. This codes for CSAYGGNYGYTF.

The chain is built from TRBV20-1 and TRBJ1-1, with TRBD1 as a possible D gene (6 bases). Germline V gene sequence: CDR1 DFQATT, CDR2 SNEGSKA (reference sequence). V shed 6 bases and J shed 7 bases, with 15 bases lying between them. The CDR3 has 12 amino acids. CDR3 nucleotides: TGCAGTGCAGCGCGAACAGGGAGTGAAGCTTTCTTT. This sequence encodes CSAARTGSEAFF.

V usage is TRBV6-1 and J usage is TRBJ2-3; 8 bases match TRBD1. The CDR3 has 16 residues. Looked up from germline, CDR1 is MNHNS and CDR2 is SASEGT. With V trimmed by 6 bases and J by 2 bases, 10 bases remained unmatched. CDR3 amino acids: CASSAPGQVVTDTQYF. The CDR3 DNA is TGTGCCAGCAGCGCTCCGGGACAGGTGGTCACAGATACGCAGTATTTT.

This chain uses TRBV5-1 with TRBJ2-1; 8 bases are a match to TRBD1. Germline V gives CDR1 SGHRS, CDR2 YFSETQ. Unmatched junction bases numbered 11, after V lost 4 bases and J lost 5 bases. CDR3 length equals 16 residues. For the CDR3, the DNA is TGCGCCAGCAGCGTCACCACGGGACAGGTAAACAATGAGCAGTTCTTC. Translating it yields CASSVTTGQVNNEQFF.